The 14 T cell receptor beta chains listed next were all sequenced from one sample in a study of blood T cell repertoires in COVID-19. Sequencing used immunoSEQ multiplex PCR; TCRdb keeps in-frame clones, though not all of them. In the table there are 350,000 to 400,000 clones, roughly 87% of which are singletons. Sequences were obtained from PBMCs or T cells enriched from blood (not recorded which). The source of these receptors is a woman under 40 who had recovered from COVID-19.

The table lists this clone with a count of one. The rearrangement uses TRBV27 and TRBJ2-7, with D unclear. The CDR3 is 13 amino acids. V shed 5 bases and J shed 0 bases, with 8 bases lying between them. The germline V gene has CDR1 MNHEY and CDR2 SMNVEV (reference sequence). The CDR3 spells CASSPLSSYEQYF. CDR3 coding DNA: TGTGCCAGCAGTCCCCTTAGCTCCTACGAGCAGTACTTC.

The rearrangement links TRBV19 to TRBJ2-1, with 7 bases that match TRBD1. Germline CDR1 LNHDA, CDR2 SQIVND (reference sequence). V was pared by 6 bases and J by 4 bases, with 9 bases of the junction left unmatched. The CDR3 runs to 15 residues. The DNA for the CDR3 is TGTGCCAGTAGCAAACTCCGGGACAGTTACAATGAGCAGTTCTTC. Its translation: CASSKLRDSYNEQFF.

The chain links TRBV28 to TRBJ1-6; the D is unclear. V was cut by 4 bases and J by 9 bases, with 19 bases left in between. The CDR3 has 16 amino acids. Germline V gene data show CDR1 as MDHEN and CDR2 as SYDVKM. The CDR3 coding sequence is TGTGCCAGCAGTTCGGGTCCGATTTTGAATGTTTCACCCCTCCACTTT. Its translation is CASSSGPILNVSPLHF.

The CDR3 sequence: CASSLYGGAPGEQYF. CDR3 in DNA: TGTGCCAGCAGCTTATATGGGGGGGCGCCGGGAGAGCAGTACTTC. The chain has TRBV11-2 and TRBJ2-7; D possibly corresponds to TRBD2 (7 bases). The V and J ends lost 2 bases and 7 bases respectively, with 18 bases between them. The CDR3 has 15 residues. CDR1 is SGHAT and CDR2 is FQNNGV in the germline V gene.

The rearrangement joins TRBV2 to TRBJ2-7, with D possibly TRBD2 on 5 matching bases. Per germline, CDR1 SNHLY and CDR2 FYNNEI. V lost 4 bases and J lost 4, with 11 bases in between. The CDR3 totals 13 residues. CDR3: CASSADSVYEQYF. Written as DNA, the CDR3 is TGTGCCAGCAGTGCGGATAGCGTTTACGAGCAGTACTTC.

CDR3 residues: CASSLGVQTVNTEAFF. In nucleotides, the CDR3 is TGTGCCAGCAGCTTAGGAGTTCAGACTGTGAACACTGAAGCTTTCTTT. V and J are TRBV7-2 and TRBJ1-1, with D unresolved. This CDR3 contains 16 residues. CDR1 is SGHTA and CDR2 is FQGNSA in the germline V gene. With 1 base removed from V and 0 bases from J, the gap between germline ends came to 12 bases.

The chain recombines TRBV29-1 with TRBJ2-1; maybe TRBD2 (6 bases). With 5 bases removed from V and 3 bases from J, the gap between germline ends came to 20 bases. In germline, CDR1 is SQVTM, CDR2 ANQGSEA. This CDR3 has 16 amino acids. The CDR3 is CSVSKSPGLIYNEQFF. The CDR3 DNA is TGCAGCGTTTCTAAATCCCCGGGACTGATCTACAATGAGCAGTTCTTC.

The V and J genes are TRBV29-1 and TRBJ1-5, with D possibly TRBD1 on 5 matching bases. V lost 6 bases to trimming and J lost 4 bases, with 10 bases between them. CDR3 length: 12 residues. Germline values: CDR1 SQVTM, CDR2 ANQGSEA. The CDR3 region is CSVGQENQPQHF. The DNA of the CDR3 is TGCAGCGTCGGACAAGAAAATCAGCCCCAGCATTTT. Full variable domain (rest looked up from reference TRBV29-1 and TRBJ1-5): SAVISQKPSRDICQRGTSLTIQCQVDSQVTMMFWYRQQPGQSLTLIATANQGSEATYESGFVIDKFPISRPNLTFSTLTVSNMSPEDSSIYLCSVGQENQPQHFGDGTRLSIL.

The chain couples TRBV5-6 to TRBJ2-5, with D possibly being TRBD2 (5 bases). This CDR3 has 14 amino acids. CDR1 and CDR2 from the germline V gene are SGHDT and YYEEEE. V was pared by 3 bases and J by 1 base, with 10 bases between. The CDR3 is CASSSMSGQETQYF. CDR3 sequence (DNA): TGTGCCAGCAGCTCTATGAGCGGCCAAGAGACCCAGTACTTC.

The chain joins TRBV4-2 to TRBJ2-2, with 11 bases that match TRBD2. The CDR3 extends over 17 amino acids. CDR1 is LGHNA and CDR2 is YNFKEQ in the germline V gene. The trim removed 4 bases at V and 4 bases at J, leaving 8 bases unmatched. The CDR3 DNA reads as TGTGCCAGCAGCCCCTTAGCGGGGGGGCCGGTCACCGGGGAGCTGTTTTTT. It translates to CASSPLAGGPVTGELFF.

The rearrangement joins TRBV5-1 to TRBJ2-3; 9 positions agree with TRBD2. V shed 3 bases and J 3 bases; nucleotides not matched to a gene: 8. There are 16 residues in the CDR3. CDR1 is SGHRS and CDR2 is YFSETQ in the germline V gene. CDR3 region: CASSSGTSSGTDTQYF. CDR3 bases: TGCGCCAGCAGCTCCGGGACTAGCTCCGGGACAGATACGCAGTATTTT.

The rearrangement links TRBV19 to TRBJ1-1; 7 bases line up with TRBD1. The V gene's germline CDR1 is LNHDA and CDR2 SQIVND (reference sequence). The CDR3 length is 14 residues. The junction had 6 bases not matched to a gene; V was cut back by 6 bases and J by 2 bases. The CDR3 DNA reads as TGTGCCAGTAGACCCGGGACAGTTAACACTGAAGCTTTCTTT. This encodes CASRPGTVNTEAFF.

The CDR3 loop reads CASQGSGAKLFF. DNA for the CDR3: TGTGCCAGCCAGGGATCTGGGGCAAAACTGTTTTTT. The rearrangement links TRBV19 to TRBJ1-4; D might be TRBD1 (5 bases). Trimming removed 9 bases from V and 10 bases from J, with 15 bases in between. The CDR3 is 12 residues long. The germline V gene has CDR1 LNHDA and CDR2 SQIVND (reference sequence). Full variable domain (remainder filled in from reference TRBV19 and TRBJ1-4): DGGITQSPKYLFRKEGQNVTLSCEQNLNHDAMYWYRQDPGQGLRLIYYSQIVNDFQKGDIAEGYSVSREKKESFPLTVTSAQKNPTAFYLCASQGSGAKLFFGSGTQLSVL.

The chain carries TRBV9 and TRBJ1-5, with TRBD1 as a possible D gene (6 bases). V was pared by 4 bases and J by 4 bases, with 15 bases between. This CDR3 has 15 amino acids. Per the germline V gene, CDR1 is SGDLS and CDR2 is YYNGEE. The CDR3 reads CASSPLGGVNQPQHF. The CDR3 bases are TGTGCCAGCAGCCCCTTAGGGGGGGTAAATCAGCCCCAGCATTTT.